Sequencing of this TCR beta chain was carried out in a study of cytomegalovirus exposure and HLA in healthy donors. The wider study: Drawn from HLA-typed donors, 83 million or so unique TCRs were held in an early data release. Whole-study findings and limits: Later on, a genetic analysis was performed. It linked a missense variant in DCLRE1C with V- and J-gene trimming of TCR beta. Some public TCRs appeared in many individuals, while most sequences were rare. Earlier analysis found most TCR beta V segments productive about 87% or about 30% of the time.

PCR primers comprised 60 Vbeta and 13 Jbeta primers. TCRdb's copy holds only in-frame clones and misses some; the assay was immunoSEQ multiplex PCR. Here the sample spans 85,000 to 120,000 clones, 70% to 80% being singletons. A remark on this clone: As yet, its antigen is unknown.

The TCR comes from a male donor in good health and CMV-seropositive. Sequencing used PBMCs.

CDR3 bases: TGTGCCAGCAGCTTAACAGGGGGGGATACGCAGTATTTT. It codes for CASSLTGGDTQYF. V and J are TRBV7-7 and TRBJ2-3, with 8 bases that match TRBD1. In germline, CDR1 is SSHAT, CDR2 FNYEAQ (reference sequence). The V segment lost 2 bases and the J segment 6 bases; nucleotides outside the gene matches: 1. The CDR3 has 13 residues. Using reference TRBV7-7 and TRBJ2-3 for the parts outside the CDR3, the full variable domain is GAGVSQSPRYKVTKRGQDVTLRCDPISSHATLYWYQQALGQGPEFLTYFNYEAQPDKSGLPSDRFSAERPEGSISTLTIQRTEQRDSAMYRCASSLTGGDTQYFGPGTRLTVL.